This T cell receptor (beta chain) was identified in a study of blood T cell repertoires in COVID-19. About the study: From T cells, B-cell-depleted T cells, or PBMCs came the material, which was cDNA or gDNA.

This clone occurred once. The CDR3 length is 13 residues. Germline CDR1 SNHLY, CDR2 FYNNEI. V was shortened by 6 bases and J by 2 bases, with 9 bases between the two germline ends. In the original processing: Reference gene primer amplification gave nucleated cell count estimates. The protocol was immunoSEQ multiplex PCR, while the TCRdb copy is restricted to in-frame clones and leaves out a portion. The V and J calls and clone size come from that table; D and trimming were worked out from the DNA. The table includes some 130,000 clones, more than 75% detected once. This sequence was found in a woman in her forties or fifties who had recovered from COVID-19. The rearrangement joins TRBV2 to TRBJ2-3; possible D gene TRBD1, 5 bases. Source material: peripheral blood. The CDR3 sequence: CASSPGYTDTQYF. The DNA of the CDR3 is TGTGCCAGCAGCCCAGGGTACACAGATACGCAGTATTTT.